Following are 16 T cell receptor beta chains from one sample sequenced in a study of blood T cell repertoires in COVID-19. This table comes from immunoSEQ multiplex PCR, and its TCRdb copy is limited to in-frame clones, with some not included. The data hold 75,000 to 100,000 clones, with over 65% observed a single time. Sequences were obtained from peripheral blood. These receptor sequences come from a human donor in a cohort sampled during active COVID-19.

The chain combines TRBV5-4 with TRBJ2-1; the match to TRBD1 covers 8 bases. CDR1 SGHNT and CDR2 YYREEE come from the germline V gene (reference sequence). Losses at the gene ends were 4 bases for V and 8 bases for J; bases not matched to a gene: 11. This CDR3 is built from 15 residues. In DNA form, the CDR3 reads TGTGCCAGCAGCCGGGACAGGCGGATAGGCGATGAGCAGTTCTTC. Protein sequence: CASSRDRRIGDEQFF.

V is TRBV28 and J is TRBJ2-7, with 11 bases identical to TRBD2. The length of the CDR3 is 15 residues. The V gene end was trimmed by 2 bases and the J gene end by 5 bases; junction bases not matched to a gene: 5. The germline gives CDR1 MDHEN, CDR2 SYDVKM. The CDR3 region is CASSLISGRADEQYF. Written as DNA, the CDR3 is TGTGCCAGCAGTTTAATTAGCGGGAGGGCCGACGAGCAGTACTTC.

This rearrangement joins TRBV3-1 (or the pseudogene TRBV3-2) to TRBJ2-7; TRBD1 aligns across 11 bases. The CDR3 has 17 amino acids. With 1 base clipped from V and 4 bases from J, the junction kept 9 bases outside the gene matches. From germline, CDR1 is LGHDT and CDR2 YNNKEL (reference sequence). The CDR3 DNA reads TGTGCCAGCAGCCAAGGGACAGGGGGCCGCAGGCTATACGAGCAGTACTTC. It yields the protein CASSQGTGGRRLYEQYF.

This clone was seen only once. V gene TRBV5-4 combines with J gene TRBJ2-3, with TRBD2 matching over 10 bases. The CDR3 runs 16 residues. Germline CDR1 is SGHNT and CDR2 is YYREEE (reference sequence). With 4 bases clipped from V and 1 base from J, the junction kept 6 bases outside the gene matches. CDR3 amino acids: CASSPALAGGTDTQYF. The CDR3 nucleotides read TGTGCCAGCAGCCCCGCTCTAGCGGGGGGCACAGATACGCAGTATTTT.

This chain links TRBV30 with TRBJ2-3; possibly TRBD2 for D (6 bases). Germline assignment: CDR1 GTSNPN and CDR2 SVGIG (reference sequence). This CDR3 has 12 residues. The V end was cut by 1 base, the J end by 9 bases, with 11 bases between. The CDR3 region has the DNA TGTGCCTGGAGTGCATGGGACTCCACGCAGTATTTT. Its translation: CAWSAWDSTQYF.

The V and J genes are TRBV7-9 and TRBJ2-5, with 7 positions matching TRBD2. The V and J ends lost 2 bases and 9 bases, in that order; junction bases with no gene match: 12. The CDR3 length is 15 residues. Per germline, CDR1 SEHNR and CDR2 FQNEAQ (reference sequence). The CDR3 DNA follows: TGTGCCAGCAGCTTAATCGGCGGCGGGGGTCCTCCCCAGTACTTC. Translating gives CASSLIGGGGPPQYF.

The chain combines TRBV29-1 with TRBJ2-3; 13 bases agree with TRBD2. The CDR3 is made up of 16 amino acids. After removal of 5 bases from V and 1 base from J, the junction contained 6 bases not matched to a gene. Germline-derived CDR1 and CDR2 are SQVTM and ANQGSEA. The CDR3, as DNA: TGCAGCGTTTCTGGACTAGCGGGAGTTGGCACAGATACGCAGTATTTT. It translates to CSVSGLAGVGTDTQYF.

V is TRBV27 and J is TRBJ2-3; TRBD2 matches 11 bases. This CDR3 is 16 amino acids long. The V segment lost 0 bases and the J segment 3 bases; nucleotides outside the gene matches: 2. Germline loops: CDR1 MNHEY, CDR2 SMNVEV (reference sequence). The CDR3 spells CASSLSSGRATDTQYF. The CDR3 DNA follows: TGTGCCAGCAGTTTATCTAGCGGGAGGGCAACAGATACGCAGTATTTT.

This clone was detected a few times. For the CDR3, the DNA is TGTGCCAGCAGTTTGGGTGGGACAGGCGAAAAGATCGGCTACACCTTC. This sequence encodes CASSLGGTGEKIGYTF. The chain uses TRBV28 and TRBJ1-2; TRBD1 agrees at 8 bases. Germline V gene lookup returns CDR1 MDHEN and CDR2 SYDVKM. The junction had 14 bases not matched to a gene; V was cut back by 3 bases and J by 8 bases. The CDR3 sequence is 16 residues long.

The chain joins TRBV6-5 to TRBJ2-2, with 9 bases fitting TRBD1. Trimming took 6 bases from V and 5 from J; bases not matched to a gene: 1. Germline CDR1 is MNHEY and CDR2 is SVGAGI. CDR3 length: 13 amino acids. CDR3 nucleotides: TGTGCCAGCAGGGGACAGGGTACCGGGGAGCTGTTTTTT. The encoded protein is CASRGQGTGELFF.

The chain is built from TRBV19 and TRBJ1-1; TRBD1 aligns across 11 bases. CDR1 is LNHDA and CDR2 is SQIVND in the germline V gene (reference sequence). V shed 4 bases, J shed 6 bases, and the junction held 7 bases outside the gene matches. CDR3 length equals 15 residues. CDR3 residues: CASSTLRTGGSEAFF. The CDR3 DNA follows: TGTGCCAGTAGTACCCTCCGGACAGGGGGCTCTGAAGCTTTCTTT.

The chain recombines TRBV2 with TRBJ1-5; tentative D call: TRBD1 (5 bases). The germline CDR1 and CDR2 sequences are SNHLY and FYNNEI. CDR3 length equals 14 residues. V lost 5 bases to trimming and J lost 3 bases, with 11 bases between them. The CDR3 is CASSLQEINQPQHF. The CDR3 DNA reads TGTGCCAGCAGTTTACAGGAGATCAATCAGCCCCAGCATTTT.

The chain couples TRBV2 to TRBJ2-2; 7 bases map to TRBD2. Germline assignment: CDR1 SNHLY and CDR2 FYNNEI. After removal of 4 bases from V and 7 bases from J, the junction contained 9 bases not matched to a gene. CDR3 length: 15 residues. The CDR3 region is CASSVGIAGVGELFF. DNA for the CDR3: TGTGCCAGCAGTGTTGGAATAGCGGGTGTCGGGGAGCTGTTTTTT.

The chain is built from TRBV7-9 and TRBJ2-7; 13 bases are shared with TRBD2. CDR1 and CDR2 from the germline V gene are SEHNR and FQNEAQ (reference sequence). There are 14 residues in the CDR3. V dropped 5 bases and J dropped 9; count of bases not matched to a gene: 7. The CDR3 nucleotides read TGTGCCAGCAGCCTGGGACTAGCGGGAACGGGGCAGTACTTC. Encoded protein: CASSLGLAGTGQYF. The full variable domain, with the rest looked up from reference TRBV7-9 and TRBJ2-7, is DTGVSQNPRHKITKRGQNVTFRCDPISEHNRLYWYRQTLGQGPEFLTYFQNEAQLEKSRLLSDRFSAERPKGSFSTLEIQRTEQGDSAMYLCASSLGLAGTGQYFGPGTRLTVT.

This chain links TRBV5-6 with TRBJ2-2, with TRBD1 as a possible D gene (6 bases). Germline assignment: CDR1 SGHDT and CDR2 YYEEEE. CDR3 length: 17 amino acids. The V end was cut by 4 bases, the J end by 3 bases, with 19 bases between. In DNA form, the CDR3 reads TGTGCCAGCAGCGAATTGATTGGGGGCGCGGACACCGGGGAGCTGTTTTTT. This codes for CASSELIGGADTGELFF.

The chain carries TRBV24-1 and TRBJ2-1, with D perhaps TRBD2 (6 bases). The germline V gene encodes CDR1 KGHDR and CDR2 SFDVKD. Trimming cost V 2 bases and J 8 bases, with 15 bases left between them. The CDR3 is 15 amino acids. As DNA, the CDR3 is TGTGCCACCAGTGATTCGCGGGGAACCGGGGATGAGCAGTTCTTC. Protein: CATSDSRGTGDEQFF.